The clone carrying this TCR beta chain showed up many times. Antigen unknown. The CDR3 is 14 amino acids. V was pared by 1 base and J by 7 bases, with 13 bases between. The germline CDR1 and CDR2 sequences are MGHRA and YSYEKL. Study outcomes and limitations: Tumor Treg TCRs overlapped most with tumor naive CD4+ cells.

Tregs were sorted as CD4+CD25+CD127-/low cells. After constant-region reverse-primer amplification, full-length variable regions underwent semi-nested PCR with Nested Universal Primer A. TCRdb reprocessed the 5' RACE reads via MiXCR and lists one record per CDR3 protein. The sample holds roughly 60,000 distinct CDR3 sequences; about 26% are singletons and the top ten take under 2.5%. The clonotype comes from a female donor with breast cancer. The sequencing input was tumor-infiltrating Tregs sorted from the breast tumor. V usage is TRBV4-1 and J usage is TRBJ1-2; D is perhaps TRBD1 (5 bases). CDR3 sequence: CASSQAGIGSGYTF. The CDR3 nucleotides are TGCGCCAGCAGCCAAGCAGGGATAGGGAGTGGCTACACCTTC.